The sequence of this TCR beta chain was determined in a study of identical twins. Many counts were recorded for this clonotype. TCRdb independently ran MiXCR on the 5' RACE reads; one entry per CDR3 protein. The table has a few hundred thousand distinct CDR3 sequences, 6% to 7% seen once. Germline V CDR1 and CDR2: LNHNV, YYDKDF (reference sequence). The CDR3 extends over 13 amino acids. The V end was cut by 6 bases, the J end by 1 base, with 10 bases between. These data were also reused for a study on T cells expressing NK-cell markers. That study reports: From sorted CD3+CD56+NKG2C+, CD3+CD56+NKG2C- and CD3+CD56-NKG2C+ T cells came the TCR beta repertoires. Eight donors were sequenced, of whom seven were HCMV-seropositive, while the remaining one was HCMV-seronegative. The CD3+CD56-NKG2C+ fraction was also led by these clonotypes in several donors.

This receptor was taken from a woman aged 18-29 years in good health. Sequencing used CD8+ T cells sorted from blood. The V call is TRBV15, the J call TRBJ2-7, with no clear D. CDR3 nucleotides: TGTGCCACCAGGCAACCCAGGTCCTACGAGCAGTACTTC. The encoded protein is CATRQPRSYEQYF.